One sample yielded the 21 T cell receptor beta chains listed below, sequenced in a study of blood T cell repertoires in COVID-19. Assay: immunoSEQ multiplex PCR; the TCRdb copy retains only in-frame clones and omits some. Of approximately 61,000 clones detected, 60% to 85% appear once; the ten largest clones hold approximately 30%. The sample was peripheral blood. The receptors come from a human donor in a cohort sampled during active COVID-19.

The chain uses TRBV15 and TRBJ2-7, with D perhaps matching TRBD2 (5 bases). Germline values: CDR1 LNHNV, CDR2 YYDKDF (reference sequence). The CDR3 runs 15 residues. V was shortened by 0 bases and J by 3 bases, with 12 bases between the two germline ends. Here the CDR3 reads CATSRDPGLFYEQYF. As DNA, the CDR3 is TGTGCCACCAGCAGAGACCCCGGACTCTTCTACGAGCAGTACTTC. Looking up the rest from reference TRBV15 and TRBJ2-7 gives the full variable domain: DAMVIQNPRYQVTQFGKPVTLSCSQTLNHNVMYWYQQKSSQAPKLLFHYYDKDFNNEADTPDNFQSRRPNTSFCFLDIRSPGLGDTAMYLCATSRDPGLFYEQYFGPGTRLTVT.

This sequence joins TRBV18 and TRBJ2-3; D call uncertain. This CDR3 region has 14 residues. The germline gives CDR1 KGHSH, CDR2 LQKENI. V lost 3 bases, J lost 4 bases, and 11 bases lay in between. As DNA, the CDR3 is TGTGCCAGCTCACCCTATGATACAGCAGATACGCAGTATTTT. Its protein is CASSPYDTADTQYF.

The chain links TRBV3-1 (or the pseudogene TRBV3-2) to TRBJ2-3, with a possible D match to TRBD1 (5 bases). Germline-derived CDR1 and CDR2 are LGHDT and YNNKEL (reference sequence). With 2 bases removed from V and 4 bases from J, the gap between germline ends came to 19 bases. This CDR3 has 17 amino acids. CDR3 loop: CASSQRGGVRSPDTQYF. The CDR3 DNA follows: TGTGCCAGCAGCCAAAGGGGCGGAGTTCGGAGCCCAGATACGCAGTATTTT.

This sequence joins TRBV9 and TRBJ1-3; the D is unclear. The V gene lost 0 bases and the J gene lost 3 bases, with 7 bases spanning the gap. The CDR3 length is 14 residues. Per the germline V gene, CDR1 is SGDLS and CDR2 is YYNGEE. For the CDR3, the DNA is TGTGCCAGCAGCGTAGTCCCGGTTGGAAACACCATATATTTT. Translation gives CASSVVPVGNTIYF.

For the CDR3, the DNA is TGTGCCAGCAGCTTGAGACGAGGGAAGGGGGACAATGAGCAGTTCTTC. Translation: CASSLRRGKGDNEQFF. This chain joins TRBV5-4 and TRBJ2-1, with D perhaps TRBD1 (6 bases). V was clipped by 1 base and J by 5 bases, with 16 bases between them. This CDR3 comprises 16 residues. CDR1 is SGHNT and CDR2 is YYREEE in the germline V gene (reference sequence).

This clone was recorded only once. The CDR3 DNA is TGTGCCAGCAGCCTCCCGGGACAACAAGAGACCCAGTACTTC. It translates to CASSLPGQQETQYF. V gene TRBV6-5 combines with J gene TRBJ2-5, with TRBD1 as a possible D gene (6 bases). V was clipped by 6 bases and J by 2 bases, with 13 bases between them. This CDR3 contains 14 residues. The germline gives CDR1 MNHEY, CDR2 SVGAGI.

Here the CDR3 DNA reads TGTGCCAGCAGTTACTGGAGCGGGAGGAACACCGGGGAGCTGTTTTTT. Its translation is CASSYWSGRNTGELFF. The chain has TRBV6-2 or TRBV6-3 and TRBJ2-2; 8 bases line up with TRBD2. Looked up from germline, CDR1 is MNHEY and CDR2 is SVGEGT. This CDR3 is 16 amino acids long. V was pared by 1 base and J by 1 base, with 2 bases of the junction left unmatched.

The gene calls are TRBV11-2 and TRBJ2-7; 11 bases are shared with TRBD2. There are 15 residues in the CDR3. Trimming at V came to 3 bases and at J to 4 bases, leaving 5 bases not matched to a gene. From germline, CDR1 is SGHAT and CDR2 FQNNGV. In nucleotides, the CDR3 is TGTGCCAGCAGCTTCAGTAGCGGGAGGGGTTACGAGCAGTACTTC. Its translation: CASSFSSGRGYEQYF.

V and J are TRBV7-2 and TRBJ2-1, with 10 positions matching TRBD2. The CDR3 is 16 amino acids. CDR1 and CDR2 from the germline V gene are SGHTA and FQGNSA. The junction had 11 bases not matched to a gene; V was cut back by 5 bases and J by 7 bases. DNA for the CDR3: TGTGCCAGCAGCCGCCGCGCAGCGGGAGGGTGGAATGAGCAGTTCTTC. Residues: CASSRRAAGGWNEQFF.

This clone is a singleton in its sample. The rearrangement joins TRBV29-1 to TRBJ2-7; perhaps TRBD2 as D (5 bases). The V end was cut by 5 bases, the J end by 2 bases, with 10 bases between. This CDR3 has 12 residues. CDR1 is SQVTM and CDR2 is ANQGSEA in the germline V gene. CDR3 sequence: CSVLGLTYEQYF. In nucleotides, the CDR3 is TGCAGCGTTCTTGGACTCACCTACGAGCAGTACTTC.

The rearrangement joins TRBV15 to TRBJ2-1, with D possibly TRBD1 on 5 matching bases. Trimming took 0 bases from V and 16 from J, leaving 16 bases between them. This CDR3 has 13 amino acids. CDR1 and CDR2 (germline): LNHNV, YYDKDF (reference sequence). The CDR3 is CATSRDRAEQHFF. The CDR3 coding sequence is TGTGCCACCAGCAGAGACAGGGCCGAGCAACATTTCTTC.

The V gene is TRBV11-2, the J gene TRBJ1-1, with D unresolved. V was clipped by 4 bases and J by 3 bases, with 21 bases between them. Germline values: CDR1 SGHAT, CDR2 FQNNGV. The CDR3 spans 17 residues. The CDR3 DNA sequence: TGTGCCAGCAGCTCGCCCTGGAGGGTAAGGGAGGACACTGAAGCTTTCTTT. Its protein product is CASSSPWRVREDTEAFF.

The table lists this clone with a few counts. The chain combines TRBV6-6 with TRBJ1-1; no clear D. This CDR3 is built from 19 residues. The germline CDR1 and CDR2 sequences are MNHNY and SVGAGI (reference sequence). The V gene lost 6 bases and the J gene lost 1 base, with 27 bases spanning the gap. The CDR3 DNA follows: TGTGCCAGCAGCTACAGTACGATCACCTACCTCGAGCCGAACACTGAAGCTTTCTTT. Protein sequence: CASSYSTITYLEPNTEAFF.

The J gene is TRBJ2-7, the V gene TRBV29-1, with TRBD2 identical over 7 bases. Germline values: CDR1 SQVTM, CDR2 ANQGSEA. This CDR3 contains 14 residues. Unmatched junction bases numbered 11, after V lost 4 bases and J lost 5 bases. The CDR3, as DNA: TGCAGCGTTGTGTGGCGGGAGTGGTCCAACGAGCAGTACTTC. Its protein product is CSVVWREWSNEQYF.

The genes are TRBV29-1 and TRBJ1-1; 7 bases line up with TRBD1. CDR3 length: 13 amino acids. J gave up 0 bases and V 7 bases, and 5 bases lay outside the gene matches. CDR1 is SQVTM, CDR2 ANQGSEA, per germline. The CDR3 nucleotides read TGCAGCGGATCGACAGGGATGAACACTGAAGCTTTCTTT. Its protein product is CSGSTGMNTEAFF.

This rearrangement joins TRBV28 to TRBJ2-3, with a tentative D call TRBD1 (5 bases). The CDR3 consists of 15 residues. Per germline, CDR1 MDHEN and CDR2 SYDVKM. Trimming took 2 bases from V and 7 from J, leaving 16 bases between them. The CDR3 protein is CASSLSQGNVHTQYF. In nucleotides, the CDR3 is TGTGCCAGCAGTTTAAGCCAGGGAAACGTCCATACGCAGTATTTT.

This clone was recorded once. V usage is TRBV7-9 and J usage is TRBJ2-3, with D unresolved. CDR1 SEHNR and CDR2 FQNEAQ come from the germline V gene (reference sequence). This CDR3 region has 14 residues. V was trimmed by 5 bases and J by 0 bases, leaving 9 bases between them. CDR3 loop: CASSGLGSTDTQYF. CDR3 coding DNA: TGTGCCAGCAGCGGGCTGGGTAGCACAGATACGCAGTATTTT.

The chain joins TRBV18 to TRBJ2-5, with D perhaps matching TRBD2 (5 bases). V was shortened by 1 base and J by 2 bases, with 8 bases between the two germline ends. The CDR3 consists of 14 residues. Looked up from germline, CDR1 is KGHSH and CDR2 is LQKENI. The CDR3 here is CASSPRGEQETQYF. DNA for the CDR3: TGTGCCAGCTCACCACGGGGAGAACAAGAGACCCAGTACTTC.

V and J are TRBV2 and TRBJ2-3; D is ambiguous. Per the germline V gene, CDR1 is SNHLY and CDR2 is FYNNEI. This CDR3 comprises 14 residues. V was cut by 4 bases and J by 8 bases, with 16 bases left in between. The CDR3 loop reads CASSGQSPSGTQYF. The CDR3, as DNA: TGTGCCAGCAGTGGTCAGAGCCCCTCGGGTACGCAGTATTTT.

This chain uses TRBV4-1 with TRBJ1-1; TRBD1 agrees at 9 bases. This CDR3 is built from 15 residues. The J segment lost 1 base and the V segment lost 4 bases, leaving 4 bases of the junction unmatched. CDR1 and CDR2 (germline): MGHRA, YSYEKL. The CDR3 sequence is CASSLSGQGNTEAFF. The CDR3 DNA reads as TGCGCCAGCAGCCTTTCGGGACAGGGGAACACTGAAGCTTTCTTT.

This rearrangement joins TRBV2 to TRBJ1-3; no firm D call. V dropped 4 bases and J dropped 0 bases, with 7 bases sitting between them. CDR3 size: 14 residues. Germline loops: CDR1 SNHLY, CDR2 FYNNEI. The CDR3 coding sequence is TGTGCCAGCAGTGGACGGAGCTCTGGAAACACCATATATTTT. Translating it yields CASSGRSSGNTIYF. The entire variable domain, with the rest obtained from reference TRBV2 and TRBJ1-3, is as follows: EPEVTQTPSHQVTQMGQEVILRCVPISNHLYFYWYRQILGQKVEFLVSFYNNEISEKSEIFDDQFSVERPDGSNFTLKIRSTKLEDSAMYFCASSGRSSGNTIYFGEGSWLTVV.